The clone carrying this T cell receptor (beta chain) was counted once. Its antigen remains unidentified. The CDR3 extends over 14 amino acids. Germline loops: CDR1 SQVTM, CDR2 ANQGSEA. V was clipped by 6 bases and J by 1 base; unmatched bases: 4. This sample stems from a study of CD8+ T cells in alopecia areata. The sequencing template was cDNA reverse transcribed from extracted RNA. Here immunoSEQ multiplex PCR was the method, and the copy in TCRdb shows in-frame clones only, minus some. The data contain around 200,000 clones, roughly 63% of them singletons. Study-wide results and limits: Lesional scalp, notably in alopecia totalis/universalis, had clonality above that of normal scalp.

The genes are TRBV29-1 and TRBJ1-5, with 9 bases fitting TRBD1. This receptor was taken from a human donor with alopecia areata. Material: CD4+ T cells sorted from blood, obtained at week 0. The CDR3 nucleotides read TGCAGCGTCTCCGACAGGGGGAGCAATCAGCCCCAGCATTTT. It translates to CSVSDRGSNQPQHF.